This TCR beta chain was captured by sequencing in a study of a mutant IDH1 vaccine in newly diagnosed glioma. This CDR3 comprises 14 residues. Germline values: CDR1 SNHLY, CDR2 FYNNEI. V was pared by 3 bases and J by 5 bases, with 4 bases of the junction left unmatched. Of note for this clone: Its antigen is not identified.

General study points: Vaccine-induced immune responses were detected in around 93% of patients.

Time point given: week 23, last vaccination. Each dose delivered 300 ug of mutant IDH1 20-mer peptide subcutaneously with imiquimod. The data were produced by immunoSEQ multiplex PCR, yet TCRdb's version contains in-frame clones alone and is incomplete. The table records under 45,000 clones, approximately 90% of them present only once. This TCR was recovered from a man aged 45-65 years with glioma. The sample was PBMCs, taken from a glioma patient whose treatment included an IDH1 peptide vaccine. This chain joins TRBV2 and TRBJ1-2, with 9 bases matching TRBD1. CDR3 in DNA: TGTGCCAGCAGTGATCAAGGGACAGGGTATGGCTACACCTTC. This gives the protein CASSDQGTGYGYTF.